This entry describes one TCR beta chain. These data are taken from a study of blood T cell repertoires in COVID-19. In the study overall: Some COVID-19 samples were acute and others convalescent; all came from the United States, Italy and Spain.

The V gene's germline CDR1 is SGDLS and CDR2 YYNGEE. The CDR3 length is 12 residues. The V and J ends lost 3 bases and 6 bases respectively, with 10 bases between them. Per the original data handling: Amplified reference gene primers provided the basis for estimating nucleated cell counts. Using immunoSEQ multiplex PCR, the repertoire was profiled, and TCRdb retains in-frame clones only, with some absent. V and J calls and clone size are those listed in that table; D and trimming were worked out from the DNA. The sample has fewer than 15,000 clones; more than 65% are singletons. V and J are TRBV9 and TRBJ2-7; D unclear. This receptor was obtained from a human donor in a cohort sampled during active COVID-19. Source material: peripheral blood. The chain's CDR3 is CASSDSVGEQYF. The CDR3 nucleotides are TGTGCCAGCAGCGATAGTGTCGGCGAGCAGTACTTC.